This T cell receptor (gamma chain) was recorded in a study of γδ T cells in repeated Plasmodium falciparum infection. Study results and limitations: Malian children's Vdelta2-negative repertoires appeared more expanded and less diverse than Australians'.

Flow sorting of PBMC yielded separate Vgamma9/Vdelta2+ and Vdelta2-negative gammadelta T cell populations for bulk repertoire analysis. Regarding this clone: The antigen remains unidentified. It is unclear where the CDR3 begins or ends on the DNA, so no DNA is shown, and the CDR3 is as TCRdb lists it.

TCRdb reanalysed the multiplex PCR reads via CATT. The sample lists about 120 gamma-chain clones, approximately 84% occurring once. Germline V CDR1 and CDR2: GITISATS, ISYDGTV (reference sequence). Ends included, the CDR3 has 24 residues. The source of this sequence is a pool of human donors (malaria-infected and uninfected, not separated). TRGV9 is the V gene, and the J gene was not called. Sequencing was performed on gamma-delta T cells from blood. The CDR3 protein is CACDTGGYSWDTRQMFFGNGIKLF.